This record covers a single T cell receptor beta chain. Its antigen is still unknown. The authors ran the immunoSEQ assay, v3.0, at survey level. Clones were read by immunoSEQ multiplex PCR, and TCRdb kept only the in-frame ones, dropping some. The table records roughly 20,000 clones, over 75% of them present only once. This sample was taken from a study of long-term antiretroviral therapy in people with HIV. Study findings and constraints: On ART adherence, viral resistance or therapy changes, no data were available.

At minimum, one pre-ART and two post-ART PBMC samples were obtained from each donor. The sample in question was unsorted PBMCs, obtained 1.8 years before starting antiretroviral therapy. The source of this sequence is a woman aged 30 to 39 with HIV.

CDR3 in amino acids: CASSLARLAGASDTQYF. DNA for the CDR3: TGTGCCAGCAGCTTAGCGAGACTAGCGGGAGCCTCAGATACGCAGTATTTT. The chain couples TRBV7-9 to TRBJ2-3; 12 bases map to TRBD2. The CDR3 contains 17 residues. The junction had 5 bases not matched to a gene; V was cut back by 0 bases and J by 4 bases. Germline CDR1 is SEHNR and CDR2 is FQNEAQ (reference sequence). Complete variable domain (other parts from reference TRBV7-9 and TRBJ2-3): DTGVSQNPRHKITKRGQNVTFRCDPISEHNRLYWYRQTLGQGPEFLTYFQNEAQLEKSRLLSDRFSAERPKGSFSTLEIQRTEQGDSAMYLCASSLARLAGASDTQYFGPGTRLTVL.